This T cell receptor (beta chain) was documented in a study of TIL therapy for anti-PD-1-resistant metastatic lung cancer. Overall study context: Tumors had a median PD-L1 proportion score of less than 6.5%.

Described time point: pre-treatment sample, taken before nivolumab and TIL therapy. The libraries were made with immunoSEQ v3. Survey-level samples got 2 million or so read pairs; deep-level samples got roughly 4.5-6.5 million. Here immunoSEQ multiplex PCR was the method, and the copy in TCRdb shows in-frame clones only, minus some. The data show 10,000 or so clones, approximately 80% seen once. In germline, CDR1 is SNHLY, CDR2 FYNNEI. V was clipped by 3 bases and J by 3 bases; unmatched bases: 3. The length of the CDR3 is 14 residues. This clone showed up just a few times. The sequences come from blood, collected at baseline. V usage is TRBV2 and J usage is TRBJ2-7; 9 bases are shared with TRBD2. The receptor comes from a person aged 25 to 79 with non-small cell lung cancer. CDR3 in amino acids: CASSDRTSVYEQYF. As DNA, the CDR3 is TGTGCCAGCAGTGATAGGACTAGCGTCTACGAGCAGTACTTC. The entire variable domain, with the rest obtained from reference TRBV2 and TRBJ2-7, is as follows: EPEVTQTPSHQVTQMGQEVILRCVPISNHLYFYWYRQILGQKVEFLVSFYNNEISEKSEIFDDQFSVERPDGSNFTLKIRSTKLEDSAMYFCASSDRTSVYEQYFGPGTRLTVT.